Following are 32 T cell receptor beta chains from one sample sequenced in a study of cytomegalovirus exposure and HLA in healthy donors. The PCR was carried out with 60 Vbeta primers and 13 Jbeta primers. Assay used: immunoSEQ multiplex PCR; TCRdb lists only in-frame clones, some missing. The table has over 100,000 clones, roughly 85% seen once. Sequences were obtained from PBMCs. These receptors were collected from a man aged 35-49 years in good health and CMV-seronegative.

The chain uses TRBV5-1 and TRBJ2-2; D gene ambiguous. Trimming removed 4 bases at V and 0 bases at J, with 7 bases between. The germline gives CDR1 SGHRS, CDR2 YFSETQ. The CDR3 covers 14 residues. The CDR3 nucleotides read TGCGCCAGCAGCATAACTACGAACACCGGGGAGCTGTTTTTT. This codes for CASSITTNTGELFF.

The rearrangement links TRBV19 to TRBJ2-7; 7 nucleotides agree with TRBD1. With V trimmed by 5 bases and J by 3 bases, 7 bases remained unmatched. The CDR3 is 14 amino acids. Germline V lookup: CDR1 LNHDA, CDR2 SQIVND (reference sequence). The CDR3 bases are TGTGCCAGTAGTCTCCATACAGGGGACTACGAGCAGTACTTC. Protein product: CASSLHTGDYEQYF.

The V call is TRBV5-1, the J call TRBJ2-5, with unresolved D. The J call may be faulty, since TRBJ2-7 better matches the DNA end. Germline CDR1 SGHRS, CDR2 YFSETQ. This CDR3 is built from 11 residues. The CDR3 bases are TGCGCCAGCAGCTTGGACTACGAGCAGTACTTC. It codes for CASSLDYEQYF.

In DNA, the CDR3 is TGTGCCACCAGCAGAGGACTAGCGGGGGGGACATATGAGCAGTACTTC. Translating it yields CATSRGLAGGTYEQYF. The J gene is TRBJ2-7, the V gene TRBV15, with 14 bases matching TRBD2. The CDR3 is made up of 16 amino acids. Germline trimming cut 1 base from V and 7 bases from J; bases unmatched to any gene: 6. Germline V gene sequence: CDR1 LNHNV, CDR2 YYDKDF (reference sequence). The variable domain in full, completed from reference TRBV15 and TRBJ2-7, reads DAMVIQNPRYQVTQFGKPVTLSCSQTLNHNVMYWYQQKSSQAPKLLFHYYDKDFNNEADTPDNFQSRRPNTSFCFLDIRSPGLGDTAMYLCATSRGLAGGTYEQYFGPGTRLTVT.

This chain uses TRBV7-6 with TRBJ2-1; 10 nucleotides agree with TRBD2. This CDR3 is 17 amino acids long. V dropped 4 bases and J dropped 6; count of bases not matched to a gene: 12. Germline V gene sequence: CDR1 SGHVS, CDR2 FNYEAQ. CDR3 nucleotides: TGTGCCAGCAGCTCGATAGAACTAGCGGGGTCTCTCAATGAGCAGTTCTTC. Translating it yields CASSSIELAGSLNEQFF.

The CDR3 sequence: CASSERTSSNEQFF. CDR3 DNA sequence: TGTGCCAGCAGTGAGCGGACTAGCTCCAATGAGCAGTTCTTC. The chain joins TRBV6-4 to TRBJ2-1; 8 bases map to TRBD2. This CDR3 spans 14 amino acids. Germline V lookup: CDR1 MRHNA, CDR2 SNTAGT. Germline trimming cut 3 bases from V and 6 bases from J; bases unmatched to any gene: 4.

The chain carries TRBV21-1 and TRBJ2-1; TRBD2 is taken as the D call from the table, unchecked against the DNA. TRBV21-1 corresponds to a pseudogene. This CDR3 comprises 20 residues. The chain's CDR3 is CASSKGWLAGVRSSYNEQFF. The DNA of the CDR3 is TGTGCCAGCAGCAAAGGGTGGTTAGCGGGGGTTAGAAGCTCCTACAATGAGCAGTTCTTC.

The rearrangement links TRBV30 to TRBJ1-2; possibly TRBD1 for D (5 bases). The CDR3 spans 15 residues. Trimming stripped 4 bases from V and 1 base from J, with 16 bases between. Germline assignment: CDR1 GTSNPN and CDR2 SVGIG (reference sequence). In DNA form, the CDR3 reads TGTGCCTGGACCATAGGGGTCCAAGGTAACTATGGCTACACCTTC. This codes for CAWTIGVQGNYGYTF.

Regarding this clone: Other nucleotide sequences in the sample specify the same CDR3. The rearrangement links TRBV27 to TRBJ1-2; the D gene is possibly TRBD1 (5 bases). Germline V CDR1 and CDR2: MNHEY, SMNVEV (reference sequence). Trimming took off 2 bases at V and 4 bases at J, with 8 bases between the two ends. This CDR3 contains 13 residues. Here the CDR3 reads CASSLQGGYGYTF. The CDR3 nucleotides are TGTGCCAGCAGTTTACAGGGAGGCTATGGCTACACCTTC.

The chain carries TRBV7-9 and TRBJ2-2; perhaps TRBD2 as D (5 bases). Germline CDR1 SEHNR, CDR2 FQNEAQ (reference sequence). V lost 2 bases to trimming and J lost 4 bases, with 14 bases between them. The CDR3 is made up of 16 amino acids. Written as DNA, the CDR3 is TGTGCCAGCAGCTTATTAGCCGAGGGATTCACCGGGGAGCTGTTTTTT. This encodes CASSLLAEGFTGELFF.

This chain uses TRBV27 with TRBJ2-7; D gene uncertain. Germline V gene data show CDR1 as MNHEY and CDR2 as SMNVEV (reference sequence). CDR3 length: 13 amino acids. V gave up 4 bases and J gave up 2 bases, with 9 bases separating them. CDR3 coding DNA: TGTGCCAGCAGTTATGGGCAGGCCTACGAGCAGTACTTC. Residues: CASSYGQAYEQYF.

The chain uses TRBV6-6 and TRBJ2-7, with 10 bases lining up with TRBD1. CDR1 and CDR2 (germline): MNHNY, SVGAGI (reference sequence). The CDR3 contains 14 residues. V was pared by 3 bases and J by 4 bases, with 3 bases of the junction left unmatched. In nucleotides, the CDR3 is TGTGCCAGCAGTTATGGGACAGGGGCTTACGAGCAGTACTTC. Amino acids: CASSYGTGAYEQYF.

This clone has more than one count but fewer than ten. The chain recombines TRBV5-1 with TRBJ2-3; 8 bases map to TRBD1. The length of the CDR3 is 14 residues. Looked up from germline, CDR1 is SGHRS and CDR2 is YFSETQ. Unmatched junction bases numbered 8, after V lost 5 bases and J lost 6 bases. DNA of the CDR3: TGCGCCAGCAGATCGGACAGGGAAGCGGATACGCAGTATTTT. This codes for CASRSDREADTQYF.

The chain recombines TRBV6-1 with TRBJ1-1, with a possible D match to TRBD1 (5 bases). This CDR3 spans 15 amino acids. V was pared by 3 bases and J by 6 bases, with 17 bases between. Germline V lookup: CDR1 MNHNS, CDR2 SASEGT. In nucleotides, the CDR3 is TGTGCCAGCAGTGAGCGGAGCTTAATAGGGGCTGAAGCTTTCTTT. Translated, it gives CASSERSLIGAEAFF.

V and J are TRBV7-2 and TRBJ2-3; D is possibly TRBD2 (5 bases). CDR1 is SGHTA, CDR2 FQGNSA, per germline. The V end was cut by 5 bases, the J end by 2 bases, with 14 bases between. This CDR3 comprises 15 residues. CDR3 sequence: CASSLPTGNTDTQYF. CDR3 bases: TGTGCCAGCAGCCTACCCACCGGGAACACAGATACGCAGTATTTT.

The chain links TRBV5-4 to TRBJ2-2; TRBD1 matches at 8 bases. Trimming took 2 bases from V and 1 from J; bases not matched to a gene: 1. Looked up from germline, CDR1 is SGHNT and CDR2 is YYREEE (reference sequence). This CDR3 contains 15 residues. CDR3: CASSFGQGNTGELFF. The CDR3 nucleotides read TGTGCCAGCAGCTTTGGACAGGGGAACACCGGGGAGCTGTTTTTT.

The V and J genes are TRBV30 and TRBJ2-2; D unresolved. Trimming took off 3 bases at V and 1 base at J, with 6 bases between the two ends. The CDR3 length is 13 residues. The germline CDR1 and CDR2 sequences are GTSNPN and SVGIG (reference sequence). The CDR3 sequence is CAWSPGNTGELFF. The CDR3 region has the DNA TGTGCCTGGAGCCCGGGGAACACCGGGGAGCTGTTTTTT.

The rearrangement uses TRBV7-2 and TRBJ2-7; 10 bases align to TRBD2. Germline loops: CDR1 SGHTA, CDR2 FQGNSA. The ends lost 4 bases at V and 6 bases at J; junction bases unmatched: 3. The CDR3 contains 13 residues. The CDR3 DNA reads as TGTGCCAGCAGCTCTAGCGGGAGAAGCGAGCAGTACTTC. Encoded protein: CASSSSGRSEQYF.

The gene calls are TRBV9 and TRBJ2-7; D may be TRBD1 (6 bases). Between the trimmed V and J ends, which lost 0 bases and 2 bases, there was a span of 12 bases. The CDR3 is made up of 15 amino acids. Germline V gene lookup returns CDR1 SGDLS and CDR2 YYNGEE. CDR3 bases: TGTGCCAGCAGCGTAGGGGCAGGGGCGGCCTACGAGCAGTACTTC. Protein product: CASSVGAGAAYEQYF.

The chain has TRBV2 and TRBJ1-4, with unresolved D. The V end lost 1 base, the J end lost 0 bases, and 6 bases lay between the germline ends. Germline CDR1 and CDR2: SNHLY and FYNNEI. The CDR3 is made up of 15 amino acids. In DNA, the CDR3 is TGTGCCAGCAGTGAAGTTCCTGCAACTAATGAAAAACTGTTTTTT. This translates into CASSEVPATNEKLFF.

The chain is built from TRBV28 and TRBJ2-7; 10 bases align to TRBD1. J gave up 3 bases and V 6 bases, and 8 bases lay outside the gene matches. This CDR3 contains 15 residues. The germline V gene encodes CDR1 MDHEN and CDR2 SYDVKM. The CDR3 here is CASSLRTGGDYEQYF. CDR3 nucleotides: TGTGCCAGCAGCTTACGGACAGGGGGGGACTACGAGCAGTACTTC. Full variable domain (rest looked up from reference TRBV28 and TRBJ2-7): DVKVTQSSRYLVKRTGEKVFLECVQDMDHENMFWYRQDPGLGLRLIYFSYDVKMKEKGDIPEGYSVSREKKERFSLILESASTNQTSMYLCASSLRTGGDYEQYFGPGTRLTVT.

The genes are TRBV5-1 and TRBJ1-2; no reliable D call. Deletions cut 4 bases from V and 5 bases from J, with 18 bases between. CDR3 length equals 15 residues. CDR1 and CDR2 from the germline V gene are SGHRS and YFSETQ. CDR3 loop: CASSVADLASYGYTF. The CDR3, as DNA: TGCGCCAGCAGCGTGGCTGACCTAGCCTCATATGGCTACACCTTC.

V and J are TRBV28 and TRBJ2-2, with TRBD1 matching over 10 bases. Germline V gene sequence: CDR1 MDHEN, CDR2 SYDVKM. CDR3 length equals 15 residues. V gave up 5 bases and J gave up 6 bases; unmatched junction bases: 6. CDR3 coding DNA: TGTGCCAGCAGTCCCGACAGGGGGCTGGCCGGGGAGCTGTTTTTT. Translated: CASSPDRGLAGELFF.

The chain employs TRBV15 and TRBJ2-7, with D possibly TRBD2 on 6 matching bases. Trimming shortened V by 1 base and J by 6 bases, and 13 bases separated the two germline ends. Germline lookup yields CDR1 LNHNV and CDR2 YYDKDF (reference sequence). The CDR3 covers 14 residues. CDR3 sequence reads: CATSRGDSSTEQYF. CDR3 sequence (DNA): TGTGCCACCAGCAGAGGGGACTCCTCTACCGAGCAGTACTTC.

This clone has just a few counts. The rearrangement joins TRBV18 to TRBJ2-1; D remains ambiguous. V shed 3 bases and J shed 0 bases, with 12 bases lying between them. The length of the CDR3 is 16 residues. Germline CDR1 reads KGHSH; CDR2 reads LQKENI. CDR3 DNA sequence: TGTGCCAGCTCACCCTTTTTATCGGGCTCCTACAATGAGCAGTTCTTC. Protein product: CASSPFLSGSYNEQFF.

The chain employs TRBV6-1 and TRBJ2-7, with D perhaps TRBD2 (6 bases). Germline-derived CDR1 and CDR2 are MNHNS and SASEGT. The CDR3 loop spans 13 amino acids. The germline V and J ends were trimmed by 3 bases and 6 bases, with 12 bases remaining between them. The CDR3 is CASSDTGVREQYF. CDR3 nucleotides: TGTGCCAGCAGTGATACGGGAGTACGCGAGCAGTACTTC.

This chain links TRBV4-3 with TRBJ2-1; D call uncertain. Trimming left V 0 bases short and J 6 bases short, with 15 bases between. CDR1 is LGHNA and CDR2 is YSLEER in the germline V gene. The CDR3 sequence is 16 residues long. Here the CDR3 DNA reads TGCGCCAGCAGCCAAGACGTACTGAACGCCCTCAATGAGCAGTTCTTC. Its protein product is CASSQDVLNALNEQFF.

The chain is built from TRBV2 and TRBJ2-7, with a possible D match to TRBD1 (5 bases). The germline CDR1 and CDR2 sequences are SNHLY and FYNNEI. With 5 bases removed from V and 2 bases from J, the gap between germline ends came to 10 bases. The length of the CDR3 is 13 residues. This chain's CDR3 is CASSSRGTYEQYF. The CDR3 DNA sequence: TGTGCCAGCAGTAGTAGGGGTACCTACGAGCAGTACTTC.

This clone was counted once. V gene TRBV7-8 combines with J gene TRBJ2-5; D perhaps matches TRBD2 (6 bases). The CDR3 totals 13 residues. In germline, CDR1 is SGHVS, CDR2 FQNEAQ. V was shortened by 3 bases and J by 4 bases, with 9 bases between the two germline ends. CDR3 sequence (DNA): TGTGCCAGCAGCTTTGCGGGATCAGAGACCCAGTACTTC. Its translation: CASSFAGSETQYF.

This clone came up once. One junction end does not reproduce the germline sequence, and a read error may be involved. The CDR3 region is CASSALDRENSGELFF. The CDR3 nucleotides read TGTGCCAGCAGCGCCCTGGACAGGGAAAACAGCGGGGAGCTGTTTTTT. This chain links TRBV7-9 with TRBJ2-2, with TRBD1 matching over 8 bases. CDR3 length: 16 amino acids. Germline V gives CDR1 SEHNR, CDR2 FQNEAQ (reference sequence).

V gene TRBV5-1 combines with J gene TRBJ2-7; 8 bases match TRBD2. The V gene's germline CDR1 is SGHRS and CDR2 YFSETQ. V was clipped by 3 bases and J by 2 bases; unmatched bases: 4. This CDR3 comprises 14 residues. For the CDR3, the DNA is TGCGCCAGCAGCTCACCCGGGGGGGCCTACGAGCAGTACTTC. Translation: CASSSPGGAYEQYF.

This clone came up a few times. The chain carries TRBV7-8 and TRBJ2-2; TRBD1 matches 9 bases. The V and J ends lost 5 bases and 0 bases, in that order; junction bases with no gene match: 16. The CDR3 is 20 residues long. Germline CDR1 is SGHVS and CDR2 is FQNEAQ. CDR3 amino acids: CASSPRTGGPGPTNTGELFF. CDR3 bases: TGTGCCAGCAGCCCAAGAACAGGGGGCCCGGGTCCAACGAACACCGGGGAGCTGTTTTTT.